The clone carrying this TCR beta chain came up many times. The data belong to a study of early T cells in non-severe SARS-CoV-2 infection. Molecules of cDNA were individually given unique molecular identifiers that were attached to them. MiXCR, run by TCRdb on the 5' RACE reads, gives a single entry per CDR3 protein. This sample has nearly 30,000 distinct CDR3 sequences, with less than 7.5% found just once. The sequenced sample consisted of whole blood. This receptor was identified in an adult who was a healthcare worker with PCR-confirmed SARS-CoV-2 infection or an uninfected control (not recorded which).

For the CDR3, the DNA is TGTGCCAGCAGCCAAGAAAGGTCCACAGGAGACCATCCCACAGATACGCAGTATTTT. Translated, it gives CASSQERSTGDHPTDTQYF. The genes are TRBV14 and TRBJ2-3, with D perhaps TRBD1 (5 bases). This CDR3 is 19 amino acids long. Germline-derived CDR1 and CDR2 are SGHDN and FVKESK. V lost 0 bases, J lost 2 bases, and 21 bases lay in between. Combining the CDR3 with reference TRBV14 and TRBJ2-3 gives the whole variable domain EAGVTQFPSHSVIEKGQTVTLRCDPISGHDNLYWYRRVMGKEIKFLLHFVKESKQDESGMPNNRFLAERTGGTYSTLKVQPAELEDSGVYFCASSQERSTGDHPTDTQYFGPGTRLTVL.